Each of the 9 T cell receptor beta chains below was sequenced from the same sample in a study of blood T cell repertoires in COVID-19. Only in-frame clones appear in the TCRdb table, and some are missing; sequencing was by immunoSEQ multiplex PCR. The repertoire includes about 250,000 clones, more than 75% of them detected once, and about 5.4% sits in the top ten. The material sequenced was peripheral blood. The receptors derive from a woman at least 80 years old with COVID-19, enrolled during active disease.

V gene TRBV29-1 combines with J gene TRBJ1-1, with no clear D. Germline V lookup: CDR1 SQVTM, CDR2 ANQGSEA. Trimming left V 2 bases short and J 6 bases short, with 10 bases between. CDR3 length: 12 residues. The CDR3 reads CSVEYISPEAFF. DNA for the CDR3: TGCAGCGTTGAATATATATCCCCTGAAGCTTTCTTT. Variable domain in full (rest from reference TRBV29-1 and TRBJ1-1): SAVISQKPSRDICQRGTSLTIQCQVDSQVTMMFWYRQQPGQSLTLIATANQGSEATYESGFVIDKFPISRPNLTFSTLTVSNMSPEDSSIYLCSVEYISPEAFFGQGTRLTVV.

The gene calls are TRBV2 and TRBJ1-1; 8 bases match TRBD1. This CDR3 region has 15 residues. Germline V gives CDR1 SNHLY, CDR2 FYNNEI. Trimming at V came to 6 bases and at J to 3 bases, leaving 9 bases not matched to a gene. Here the CDR3 reads CASRWDRPRDTEAFF. The CDR3 bases are TGTGCCAGCAGATGGGACAGGCCTAGGGACACTGAAGCTTTCTTT.

The chain carries TRBV21-1 and TRBJ2-7; the DNA was not compared with TRBD1, the D call given in the table. TRBV21-1 has pseudogene status. The CDR3 consists of 18 residues. Here the CDR3 DNA reads TGTGCCAGCAGCAACTCACACAGGGCAGGGACGGATACCTACGAGCAGTACGTC. Its protein product is CASSNSHRAGTDTYEQYV.

V gene TRBV5-6 combines with J gene TRBJ2-2, with 7 bases that match TRBD2. The junction had 7 bases not matched to a gene; V was cut back by 3 bases and J by 2 bases. Germline V gene sequence: CDR1 SGHDT, CDR2 YYEEEE. The CDR3 runs 16 residues. CDR3 in DNA: TGTGCCAGCAGCTACGAAGCGGGGCTCAACACCGGGGAGCTGTTTTTT. This translates into CASSYEAGLNTGELFF.

The V and J genes are TRBV2 and TRBJ1-1; 10 nucleotides agree with TRBD1. The CDR3 has 14 residues. CDR1 is SNHLY, CDR2 FYNNEI, per germline. J was trimmed by 6 bases and V by 4 bases; bases with no gene match: 5. The DNA of the CDR3 is TGTGCCAGCAGTGGGGGACAGGGGCCCGCTGAAGCTTTCTTT. The encoded protein is CASSGGQGPAEAFF.

The rearrangement uses TRBV18 and TRBJ2-2; maybe TRBD2 (6 bases). Between the trimmed V and J ends, which lost 5 bases and 4 bases, there was a span of 17 bases. Germline lookup yields CDR1 KGHSH and CDR2 LQKENI. This CDR3 region has 16 residues. DNA of the CDR3: TGTGCCAGCTCAGCGGCCTCAGCCGGGGGCACCGGGGAGCTGTTTTTT. Amino acids: CASSAASAGGTGELFF. Based on the CDR3 plus reference TRBV18 and TRBJ2-2, the full variable domain is NAGVMQNPRHLVRRRGQEARLRCSPMKGHSHVYWYRQLPEEGLKFMVYLQKENIIDESGMPKERFSAEFPKEGPSILRIQQVVRGDSAAYFCASSAASAGGTGELFFGEGSRLTVL.

The chain has TRBV10-1 and TRBJ1-1; D is perhaps TRBD1 (5 bases). Germline loops: CDR1 WNHNN, CDR2 SYGVQD (reference sequence). The CDR3 length is 15 residues. Trimming took 0 bases from V and 4 from J, leaving 12 bases between them. CDR3 nucleotides: TGCGCCAGCAGTGAGTCGCTCAGGGTGGGCACTGAAGCTTTCTTT. Protein product: CASSESLRVGTEAFF.

This clone was detected only once. The chain has TRBV3-1 (or the pseudogene TRBV3-2) and TRBJ2-1; D possibly corresponds to TRBD2 (7 bases). Germline V CDR1 and CDR2: LGHDT, YNNKEL (reference sequence). Trimming left V 1 base short and J 6 bases short, with 16 bases between. The CDR3 loop spans 16 amino acids. The CDR3, as DNA: TGTGCCAGCAGCCAAGGAGGGGGGGGGTCTAGCAATGAGCAGTTCTTC. This translates into CASSQGGGGSSNEQFF.

This chain uses TRBV5-4 with TRBJ2-1; no reliable D call. The V end was cut by 0 bases, the J end by 1 base, with 11 bases between. CDR1 and CDR2 from the germline V gene are SGHNT and YYREEE (reference sequence). The CDR3 is made up of 16 amino acids. This CDR3 reads CASSLDQSVSYNEQFF. CDR3 in DNA: TGTGCCAGCAGCTTGGACCAGTCAGTTTCCTACAATGAGCAGTTCTTC.